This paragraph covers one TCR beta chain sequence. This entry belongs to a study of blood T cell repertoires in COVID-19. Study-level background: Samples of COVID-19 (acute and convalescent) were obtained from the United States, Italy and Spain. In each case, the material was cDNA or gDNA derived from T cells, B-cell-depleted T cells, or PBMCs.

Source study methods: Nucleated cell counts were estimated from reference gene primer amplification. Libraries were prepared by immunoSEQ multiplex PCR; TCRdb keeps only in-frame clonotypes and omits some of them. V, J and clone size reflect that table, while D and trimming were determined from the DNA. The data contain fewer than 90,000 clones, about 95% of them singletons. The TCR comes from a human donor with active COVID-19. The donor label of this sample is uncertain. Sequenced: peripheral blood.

The CDR3 loop is CAGTLASGRADETQYF. CDR3 nucleotide sequence: TGTGCCGGCACCCTTGCTAGCGGGAGGGCCGATGAGACCCAGTACTTC. The genes are TRBV6-4 and TRBJ2-5, with 12 bases that match TRBD2. The trim removed 11 bases at V and 5 bases at J, leaving 15 bases unmatched. Germline V gene sequence: CDR1 MRHNA, CDR2 SNTAGT. This CDR3 is built from 16 residues.